This T cell receptor beta chain was recovered during a study of molecular identifiers for immune sequencing clone quantification. Bulk libraries came from a prior protocol with listed TCR primers. A single record per CDR3 protein comes from TCRdb applying MiXCR to the PCR reads. The sample lists about 500,000 distinct CDR3 sequences; about 25% were seen once. A CD8+CD4-CCR7+CD45RA+ phenotype served as the sorting definition for naive CD8 T cells. This clonotype was counted at least ten times. Trimming shortened V by 1 base and J by 5 bases, and 11 bases separated the two germline ends. The CDR3 has 14 amino acids. Looked up from germline, CDR1 is MDHEN and CDR2 is SYDVKM.

This TCR came from a human donor in good health. Some libraries in this study had Jurkat cell RNA spiked in. V usage is TRBV28 and J usage is TRBJ2-5, with D unclear. Sequenced material: naive CD8+ T cells from blood, with Jurkat cell RNA spiked in. Subset specified: FACS-sorted CD8+CD4-CCR7+CD45RA+ naive T cells. The CDR3 reads CASSLLAVPETQYF. The DNA of the CDR3 is TGTGCCAGCAGTTTATTGGCTGTCCCGGAGACCCAGTACTTC.